The 19 T cell receptor beta chains in this list originate from one sample, sequenced in a study of human T cells and chemical hapten exposure. MiXCR, run by TCRdb on the RACE reads, gives a single entry per CDR3 protein. The data hold 210,000 or so distinct CDR3 sequences, with about 22% observed a single time. The time point: patch test 3, about 24 weeks after DPC sensitization. Treatment meaning: therapeutic diphenylcyclopropenone sensitization with weekly scalp DPC. The source was whole blood, collected in connection with sensitization to the hapten diphenylcyclopropenone (DPC). All receptors derive from a woman in her forties with alopecia areata. Some clones in this sample may be carry-over from other donors' samples.

The chain employs TRBV5-4 and TRBJ2-7; a weak D match, TRBD2 (5 bases). The CDR3 is made up of 12 amino acids. Trimming stripped 2 bases from V and 5 bases from J, with 8 bases between. From germline, CDR1 is SGHNT and CDR2 YYREEE (reference sequence). CDR3 in DNA: TGTGCCAGCAGCTTACTAGAAAACGAGCAGTACTTC. This translates into CASSLLENEQYF.

In this sample, this clonotype turned up a few times. The rearrangement joins TRBV30 to TRBJ2-1; D unclear. This CDR3 has 12 residues. V was clipped by 5 bases and J by 9 bases, with 14 bases between them. The germline gives CDR1 GTSNPN, CDR2 SVGIG (reference sequence). The chain's CDR3 is CAWVTLGREQFF. As DNA, the CDR3 is TGTGCCTGGGTCACCTTAGGCCGTGAGCAGTTCTTC.

This clonotype came up many times. CDR3 protein: CASSGLAGGNTGELFF. Written as DNA, the CDR3 is TGTGCCAGCAGTGGACTAGCGGGAGGGAACACCGGGGAGCTGTTTTTT. This rearrangement joins TRBV6-5 to TRBJ2-2; TRBD2 matches 14 bases. CDR3 length equals 16 residues. The V and J ends lost 5 bases and 1 base, in that order; junction bases with no gene match: 0. Germline CDR1 and CDR2: MNHEY and SVGAGI.

The V and J genes are TRBV9 and TRBJ2-5, with a possible D match to TRBD1 (5 bases). Germline loops: CDR1 SGDLS, CDR2 YYNGEE. The CDR3 runs 15 residues. V lost 1 base and J 1 base, leaving 11 bases between the germline ends. The CDR3 region has the DNA TGTGCCAGCAGCGTAAGGGGTTGGACCCAAGAGACCCAGTACTTC. Protein sequence: CASSVRGWTQETQYF.

The chain combines TRBV9 with TRBJ2-3, with D possibly TRBD2 on 5 matching bases. Germline-derived CDR1 and CDR2 are SGDLS and YYNGEE. V lost 2 bases, J lost 6 bases, and 7 bases lay in between. The CDR3 is 12 residues long. The CDR3 sequence: CASSVSGDTQYF. In DNA, the CDR3 is TGTGCCAGCAGCGTTTCGGGGGATACGCAGTATTTT.

This clonotype was observed a handful of times. The V and J genes are TRBV7-9 and TRBJ2-3; 7 nucleotides align to TRBD1. Germline CDR1 is SEHNR and CDR2 is FQNEAQ (reference sequence). The CDR3 is 15 amino acids. Trimming cost V 5 bases and J 6 bases; bases outside gene matches: 11. CDR3 in DNA: TGTGCCAGCAGCCAAAAGACAGGGTCGACGGATACGCAGTATTTT. This sequence encodes CASSQKTGSTDTQYF.

This clonotype was counted a few times. This sequence joins TRBV7-2 and TRBJ1-2; D is undetermined. Germline V gene lookup returns CDR1 SGHTA and CDR2 FQGNSA. V lost 1 base to trimming and J lost 4 bases, with 7 bases between them. This CDR3 is 13 amino acids long. CDR3 sequence (DNA): TGTGCCAGCAGCTTAGATATTAGCTATGGCTACACCTTC. It is translated as CASSLDISYGYTF. Combining the CDR3 with reference TRBV7-2 and TRBJ1-2 gives the whole variable domain GAGVSQSPSNKVTEKGKDVELRCDPISGHTALYWYRQSLGQGLEFLIYFQGNSAPDKSGLPSDRFSAERTGGSVSTLTIQRTQQEDSAVYLCASSLDISYGYTFGSGTRLTVV.

V usage is TRBV20-1 and J usage is TRBJ2-7; 9 nucleotides align to TRBD1. The length of the CDR3 is 15 residues. Trimming cost V 3 bases and J 0 bases; bases outside gene matches: 6. Germline CDR1 is DFQATT and CDR2 is SNEGSKA (reference sequence). The CDR3 loop is CSARAPGQGSYEQYF. The CDR3 region has the DNA TGCAGTGCTAGGGCCCCGGGACAGGGCTCCTACGAGCAGTACTTC.

The table lists this clonotype with a few counts. The chain couples TRBV20-1 to TRBJ2-1; possible D gene TRBD2, 6 bases. CDR3 size: 15 residues. With 5 bases removed from V and 4 bases from J, the gap between germline ends came to 18 bases. The germline V gene has CDR1 DFQATT and CDR2 SNEGSKA (reference sequence). CDR3 coding DNA: TGCAGTGCTCTACTCGGGACTTCAGGATACAATGAGCAGTTCTTC. This codes for CSALLGTSGYNEQFF.

The CDR3 region is CASTRGGSPSSYEQYF. The CDR3 bases are TGTGCCAGCACCCGGGGGGGCAGCCCCAGCTCCTACGAGCAGTACTTC. The chain has TRBV28 and TRBJ2-7, with TRBD2 identical over 8 bases. V trimming: 7 bases; J trimming: 0 bases; junction bases outside the gene matches: 11. Germline CDR1 is MDHEN and CDR2 is SYDVKM. CDR3 size: 16 residues.

V is TRBV29-1 and J is TRBJ1-2, with D possibly matching TRBD1 (5 bases). With 2 bases removed from V and 4 bases from J, the gap between germline ends came to 11 bases. The CDR3 is 13 amino acids. Per the germline V gene, CDR1 is SQVTM and CDR2 is ANQGSEA. CDR3: CSVELGAGYGYTF. The CDR3 coding sequence is TGCAGCGTTGAATTAGGGGCCGGCTATGGCTACACCTTC.

This clonotype was observed at least ten times. The V call is TRBV7-9, the J call TRBJ2-1; a possible D gene is TRBD2 (5 bases). The germline V gene has CDR1 SEHNR and CDR2 FQNEAQ (reference sequence). Trimming took off 4 bases at V and 6 bases at J, with 16 bases between the two ends. The CDR3 extends over 15 amino acids. The chain's CDR3 is CASSYTGTVLNEQFF. DNA for the CDR3: TGTGCCAGCAGCTACACGGGAACCGTCCTCAATGAGCAGTTCTTC. Variable domain in full (rest from reference TRBV7-9 and TRBJ2-1): DTGVSQNPRHKITKRGQNVTFRCDPISEHNRLYWYRQTLGQGPEFLTYFQNEAQLEKSRLLSDRFSAERPKGSFSTLEIQRTEQGDSAMYLCASSYTGTVLNEQFFGPGTRLTVL.

The rearrangement links TRBV2 to TRBJ1-3; the match to TRBD1 covers 8 bases. The germline CDR1 and CDR2 sequences are SNHLY and FYNNEI. J lost 2 bases, V lost 11 bases, and 8 bases had no gene match. The CDR3 runs 14 residues. The CDR3 here is CAPRQDRAGNTIYF. The CDR3 nucleotides are TGTGCCCCCAGGCAGGACAGGGCTGGAAACACCATATATTTT. The whole variable domain, filled in from reference TRBV2 and TRBJ1-3, reads EPEVTQTPSHQVTQMGQEVILRCVPISNHLYFYWYRQILGQKVEFLVSFYNNEISEKSEIFDDQFSVERPDGSNFTLKIRSTKLEDSAMYFCAPRQDRAGNTIYFGEGSWLTVV.

Many counts were recorded for this clonotype. This chain's CDR3 is CSVVLLNNEQFF. The CDR3 coding sequence is TGCAGCGTTGTTCTTCTCAACAATGAGCAGTTCTTC. The chain carries TRBV29-1 and TRBJ2-1; D is ambiguous. The CDR3 is 12 amino acids. Germline CDR1 SQVTM, CDR2 ANQGSEA. V dropped 4 bases and J dropped 5 bases, with 9 bases sitting between them.

The chain links TRBV10-3 to TRBJ2-3, with 7 bases lining up with TRBD2. The V gene end was trimmed by 0 bases and the J gene end by 0 bases; junction bases not matched to a gene: 3. The CDR3 is 16 residues long. The germline CDR1 and CDR2 sequences are ENHRY and SYGVKD. DNA of the CDR3: TGTGCCATCAGTGAGTCTCCAGCGGGAAGCACAGATACGCAGTATTTT. Translating gives CAISESPAGSTDTQYF.

The chain recombines TRBV7-9 with TRBJ1-4; the D gene is possibly TRBD1 (6 bases). Per germline, CDR1 SEHNR and CDR2 FQNEAQ (reference sequence). Trimming shortened V by 4 bases and J by 12 bases, and 15 bases separated the two germline ends. This CDR3 spans 13 amino acids. DNA of the CDR3: TGTGCCAGCAGCTATTCGTCAGGGGTTGAACTGTTTTTT. Amino acids: CASSYSSGVELFF.

This clonotype was recorded many times. The chain carries TRBV5-1 and TRBJ2-5; a weak D match, TRBD2 (6 bases). The CDR3 length is 15 residues. Germline CDR1 and CDR2: SGHRS and YFSETQ. The V end lost 4 bases, the J end lost 2 bases, and 15 bases lay between the germline ends. The CDR3 DNA sequence: TGCGCCAGCAGCCCGGGAGCGGGTACGCAAGAGACCCAGTACTTC. Protein: CASSPGAGTQETQYF.

This clonotype came up a few times. The chain is built from TRBV28 and TRBJ2-7, with D possibly being TRBD2 (5 bases). There are 13 residues in the CDR3. The V end lost 6 bases, the J end lost 3 bases, and 12 bases lay between the germline ends. Germline V lookup: CDR1 MDHEN, CDR2 SYDVKM. CDR3 coding DNA: TGTGCCAGCAGGAACCCGGGATACTACGAGCAGTACTTC. Translation: CASRNPGYYEQYF.

This clonotype occurred a few times. V usage is TRBV29-1 and J usage is TRBJ2-7; D not resolved. CDR3 length: 13 amino acids. Trimming removed 3 bases at V and 3 bases at J, with 12 bases between. Germline lookup yields CDR1 SQVTM and CDR2 ANQGSEA. CDR3 residues: CSVEYGPGYEQYF. CDR3 DNA: TGCAGCGTTGAGTACGGGCCCGGCTACGAGCAGTACTTC.